The rows below give T cell receptor beta chains drawn from one sample of a study of OX40 agonist ivuxolimab in advanced cancers. Repertoires were generated with immunoSEQ multiplex PCR, while TCRdb's copy carries only in-frame clones and drops some. The data contain about 160,000 clones, roughly 92% of them singletons. The sample was CD4+ or CD8+ T cells sorted from blood, taken in a trial of the OX40 agonist ivuxolimab. These receptor sequences come from an adult with an advanced solid tumor such as melanoma, head and neck, liver or kidney cancer. Both conserved end residues are part of each CDR3. D genes are given only for firm matches. Size is stated for part of the rows, as once, few or many counts, or as a class when the clone is expanded.

D gene	clone size	V gene	J gene	CDR3 protein	CDR3 DNA
.	.	TRBV5-1	TRBJ2-3	CASSLADDQPDTQYF	TGCGCCAGCAGCTTGGCCGACGATCAGCCAGATACGCAGTATTTT
.	.	TRBV10-1	TRBJ2-7	CASSEDSSYEQYF	TGCGCCAGCAGTGAGGACAGTTCCTACGAGCAGTACTTC
.	.	TRBV6-5	TRBJ1-1	CASSYSGQDTEAFF	TGTGCCAGCAGTTACTCCGGGCAGGACACTGAAGCTTTCTTT
TRBD1	.	TRBV6-5	TRBJ2-7	CASSYRDRSYEQYF	TGTGCCAGCAGTTACCGGGACAGGTCCTACGAGCAGTACTTC
TRBD1	once	TRBV27	TRBJ1-5	CASSPTWTGNNQPQHF	TGTGCCAGCAGTCCCACCTGGACAGGAAACAATCAGCCCCAGCATTTT
.	.	TRBV19	TRBJ2-1	CASSIAWEQPLSYNEQFF	TGTGCCAGTAGTATAGCTTGGGAGCAGCCCCTCTCCTACAATGAGCAGTTCTTC
.	.	TRBV5-1	TRBJ2-3	CASSLGARVDTQYF	TGCGCCAGCAGCTTGGGGGCTCGAGTAGATACGCAGTATTTT
.	.	TRBV5-4	TRBJ2-3	CASSFVADTQYF	TGTGCCAGCAGCTTCGTGGCAGATACGCAGTATTTT
.	.	TRBV18	TRBJ1-5	CASSPATVGSNQPQHF	TGTGCCAGCTCACCGGCGACGGTCGGTAGCAATCAGCCCCAGCATTTT
.	.	TRBV9	TRBJ1-5	CASSVEPGANQPQHF	TGTGCCAGCAGCGTAGAGCCCGGGGCCAATCAGCCCCAGCATTTT
.	.	TRBV18	TRBJ2-2	CASSPPGLTANTGELFF	TGTGCCAGCTCACCCCCCGGCCTGACAGCGAACACCGGGGAGCTGTTTTTT
TRBD1	.	TRBV7-3	TRBJ2-1	CASSLMARGRDEQFF	TGTGCCAGCAGCTTAATGGCCAGGGGGCGGGATGAGCAGTTCTTC
.	.	TRBV15	TRBJ1-2	CATRRDAGLDGLTF	TGTGCCACCAGGAGAGACGCAGGCCTCGATGGACTCACCTTC
.	.	TRBV11-2	TRBJ1-2	CASSLGRSVLSPNGYTF	TGTGCCAGCAGCTTAGGTCGTTCGGTGCTTTCCCCGAATGGCTACACCTTC
.	.	TRBV30	TRBJ1-6	CAWSVSPSGTGNSPLHF	TGTGCCTGGAGTGTTTCTCCATCAGGGACTGGTAATTCACCCCTCCACTTT
TRBD2	.	TRBV23-1	TRBJ2-5	CASSQSGGTSGRAMKKELETQYF	TGCGCCAGCAGTCAATCGGGGGGAACTAGCGGGAGGGCCATGAAGAAGGAGCTGGAGACCCAGTACTTC
.	.	TRBV18	TRBJ2-3	CASSLGQADTQYF	TGTGCCAGCTCACTCGGGCAAGCAGATACGCAGTATTTT
.	.	TRBV18	TRBJ2-3	CASSPPGPLGDTQYF	TGTGCCAGCTCACCACCGGGACCCCTAGGAGATACGCAGTATTTT
TRBD1	.	TRBV6-5	TRBJ1-6	CASSYWDRDNSPLHF	TGTGCCAGCAGTTACTGGGACAGAGATAATTCACCCCTCCACTTT
.	.	TRBV27	TRBJ2-2	CASSIHPNPANTGELFF	TGTGCCAGCAGTATCCACCCCAACCCCGCGAACACCGGGGAGCTGTTTTTT
.	.	TRBV2	TRBJ2-2	CASSKRDTGELFF	TGTGCCAGCAGTAAAAGGGACACCGGGGAGCTGTTTTTT
.	.	TRBV5-1	TRBJ2-7	CASTPGHGSEQYF	TGCGCCAGCACCCCGGGCCACGGAAGCGAGCAGTACTTC
.	.	TRBV5-6	TRBJ1-5	CASSRGLGMNQPQHF	TGTGCCAGCAGCCGAGGGTTGGGAATGAATCAGCCCCAGCATTTT
.	.	TRBV7-3	TRBJ1-2	CASSPGGSHYGYTF	TGTGCCAGCAGCCCCGGGGGCTCCCACTATGGCTACACCTTC